The 20 T cell receptor beta chains given below trace back to one sample, sequenced in a study of regulatory T cells in long-lasting Graves disease. Time point meaning: newly diagnosed GD, antithyroid drugs for less than 3 months. Following extraction of RNA from PBMCs, that RNA was used to make the TCR library. CDR3 regions were amplified by Arm-PCR using iRepertoire HTBI primers to build TCR beta libraries. One entry per CDR3 protein results from TCRdb running MiXCR on the multiplex PCR reads. Here the sample spans 200,000 to 250,000 distinct CDR3 sequences, 15% to 20% being singletons. This same sample was also taken into another study, of T cells in Graves' hyperthyroidism and ophthalmopathy.

Sequencing was performed on peripheral blood mononuclear cells (PBMCs), taken at new diagnosis, from a patient treated with antithyroid drugs. The receptors were gathered from a woman between 25 and 40 years old with Graves disease.

At least ten counts were recorded for this clonotype. The rearrangement uses TRBV19 and TRBJ2-2; tentatively, D is TRBD1 (5 bases). CDR1 LNHDA and CDR2 SQIVND come from the germline V gene (reference sequence). CDR3 length: 14 residues. Trimming pared 6 bases from V and 3 bases from J, leaving 11 bases between. As DNA, the CDR3 is TGTGCCAGTAGGCTACAGGTAGACACCGGGGAGCTGTTTTTT. It translates to CASRLQVDTGELFF. The entire variable domain, with the rest obtained from reference TRBV19 and TRBJ2-2, is as follows: DGGITQSPKYLFRKEGQNVTLSCEQNLNHDAMYWYRQDPGQGLRLIYYSQIVNDFQKGDIAEGYSVSREKKESFPLTVTSAQKNPTAFYLCASRLQVDTGELFFGEGSRLTVL.

In its sample, this clonotype was seen a few times. The chain joins TRBV19 to TRBJ1-5, with a possible D match to TRBD1 (5 bases). The V end was cut by 6 bases, the J end by 2 bases, with 14 bases between. Germline V lookup: CDR1 LNHDA, CDR2 SQIVND (reference sequence). CDR3 size: 15 residues. Here the CDR3 DNA reads TGTGCCAGTAGCTCTCAGGGCGGGGGCAATCAGCCCCAGCATTTT. Amino acids: CASSSQGGGNQPQHF.

This clonotype was counted ten times or more. V gene TRBV15 combines with J gene TRBJ2-1; a weak D match, TRBD1 (6 bases). The CDR3 length is 16 residues. Germline CDR1 is LNHNV and CDR2 is YYDKDF (reference sequence). Trimming removed 3 bases at V and 7 bases at J, with 19 bases between. The chain's CDR3 is CATSRSSGVGLNEQFF. As DNA, the CDR3 is TGTGCCACCAGCAGGTCCTCAGGGGTAGGTTTAAATGAGCAGTTCTTC.

This chain links TRBV5-6 with TRBJ1-2; D remains ambiguous. Germline CDR1 is SGHDT and CDR2 is YYEEEE. V lost 3 bases, J lost 4 bases, and 10 bases lay in between. The CDR3 is 13 residues long. CDR3 DNA: TGTGCCAGCAGCTCAGTATACTCCTATGGCTACACCTTC. This gives the protein CASSSVYSYGYTF.

This clonotype was counted many times. The genes are TRBV7-9 and TRBJ1-6; D perhaps matches TRBD1 (6 bases). The CDR3 length is 15 residues. V was shortened by 5 bases and J by 8 bases, with 16 bases between the two germline ends. CDR1 is SEHNR and CDR2 is FQNEAQ in the germline V gene (reference sequence). In nucleotides, the CDR3 is TGTGCCAGCAGCATCTCAGGGGCGGGATATTCACCCCTCCACTTT. Protein sequence: CASSISGAGYSPLHF.

This clonotype was seen many times. This chain joins TRBV3-1 and TRBJ2-7; 10 nucleotides agree with TRBD2. Germline CDR1 LGHDT, CDR2 YNNKEL (reference sequence). The length of the CDR3 is 17 residues. Trimming took 0 bases from V and 4 from J; bases not matched to a gene: 9. This chain's CDR3 is CASSQELAGGGQYEQYF. In DNA, the CDR3 is TGTGCCAGCAGCCAAGAGTTAGCGGGGGGTGGGCAGTACGAGCAGTACTTC.

Many counts were recorded for this clonotype. The chain recombines TRBV12-3 or TRBV12-4 with TRBJ1-5; D ambiguous. The CDR3 length is 14 residues. V was pared by 3 bases and J by 15 bases, with 21 bases between. The CDR3 nucleotides read TGTGCCAGCAGTTTCTTGGTAGGGAACACCTTTTTGCATTTT. Translation: CASSFLVGNTFLHF.

This clonotype was detected many times. The rearrangement uses TRBV16 and TRBJ1-6, with 7 positions matching TRBD1. The CDR3 is 14 amino acids. Germline CDR1 reads KGHSY; CDR2 reads FQNENV. V lost 7 bases and J lost 4; bases outside the gene matches: 4. The CDR3 reads CASTQGQYNSPLHF. Here the CDR3 DNA reads TGTGCCAGCACTCAGGGACAGTATAATTCACCCCTCCACTTT.

This clonotype has at least ten counts. The chain joins TRBV2 to TRBJ1-2; no clear D gene. CDR1 SNHLY and CDR2 FYNNEI come from the germline V gene. Trimming left V 4 bases short and J 4 bases short, with 7 bases between. The CDR3 covers 12 residues. CDR3 residues: CASSGSSYGYTF. The CDR3, as DNA: TGTGCCAGCAGTGGTTCCTCCTATGGCTACACCTTC.

The table lists this clonotype with many counts. V usage is TRBV11-2 and J usage is TRBJ2-4, with unresolved D. The CDR3 is made up of 18 amino acids. Trimming left V 1 base short and J 2 bases short, with 18 bases between. Germline CDR1 reads SGHAT; CDR2 reads FQNNGV. In nucleotides, the CDR3 is TGTGCCAGCAGCTTAGTGTTGGGGAACATGAGGCCCAAAAACATTCAGTACTTC. Translation: CASSLVLGNMRPKNIQYF.

This clonotype was picked up many times. The chain links TRBV20-1 to TRBJ2-1; 12 bases are a match to TRBD2. This CDR3 has 16 residues. Germline V lookup: CDR1 DFQATT, CDR2 SNEGSKA (reference sequence). V gave up 5 bases and J gave up 4 bases; unmatched junction bases: 9. The CDR3 DNA is TGCAGTGCTTCTTCCCTAGCGGGGGGGGAATACAATGAGCAGTTCTTC. Translating gives CSASSLAGGEYNEQFF.

This clonotype was detected ten times or more. The chain is built from TRBV20-1 and TRBJ2-7; perhaps D is TRBD1 or TRBD2 (6 bases each). Trimming took 5 bases from V and 1 from J, leaving 15 bases between them. Per germline, CDR1 DFQATT and CDR2 SNEGSKA (reference sequence). CDR3 length: 14 residues. CDR3 in DNA: TGCAGTGCTCGGAGGGGGGCCGCTTCCTACGAGCAGTACTTC. Its translation is CSARRGAASYEQYF.

The sample holds many counts of this clonotype. This chain joins TRBV30 and TRBJ1-1; no reliable D call. This CDR3 region has 13 residues. Between the trimmed V and J ends, which lost 5 bases and 1 base, there was a span of 11 bases. Per the germline V gene, CDR1 is GTSNPN and CDR2 is SVGIG (reference sequence). The CDR3 DNA reads as TGTGCCTGGGCCCTACTTAGGAACACTGAAGCTTTCTTT. Translated: CAWALLRNTEAFF.

The table lists this clonotype with many counts. The chain joins TRBV27 to TRBJ1-2; D is unclear. This CDR3 comprises 13 residues. V dropped 5 bases and J dropped 4 bases, with 11 bases sitting between them. CDR1 and CDR2 from the germline V gene are MNHEY and SMNVEV (reference sequence). Written as DNA, the CDR3 is TGTGCCAGCAGTCCAGACGGCTTCTATGGCTACACCTTC. Translation: CASSPDGFYGYTF.

The genes are TRBV6-1 and TRBJ1-4; possibly TRBD1 for D (5 bases). This CDR3 contains 16 residues. Germline assignment: CDR1 MNHNS and CDR2 SASEGT. Trimming took off 5 bases at V and 4 bases at J, with 17 bases between the two ends. The CDR3 bases are TGTGCCAGCAGTCTAGCGGACAAGACAATTAATGAAAAACTGTTTTTT. Amino acids: CASSLADKTINEKLFF.

This clonotype was seen many times. V and J are TRBV3-1 and TRBJ2-1; D not certain. Trimming removed 4 bases from V and 3 bases from J, with 4 bases in between. The CDR3 totals 12 residues. CDR1 is LGHDT and CDR2 is YNNKEL in the germline V gene (reference sequence). The CDR3 region has the DNA TGTGCCAGCAGCCGACACTACAATGAGCAGTTCTTC. This gives the protein CASSRHYNEQFF.

This clonotype was found many times. The rearrangement joins TRBV27 to TRBJ1-5, with 7 nucleotides matching TRBD1. Germline lookup yields CDR1 MNHEY and CDR2 SMNVEV (reference sequence). After removal of 3 bases from V and 6 bases from J, the junction contained 5 bases not matched to a gene. The CDR3 consists of 14 residues. The CDR3 DNA follows: TGTGCCAGCAGTTTGGGCAGGGGGTTTCAGCCCCAGCATTTT. Amino acid sequence: CASSLGRGFQPQHF.

At least ten counts were recorded for this clonotype. The chain combines TRBV7-6 with TRBJ2-1; 12 positions agree with TRBD2. V was clipped by 6 bases and J by 8 bases; unmatched bases: 11. The CDR3 contains 16 residues. Germline lookup yields CDR1 SGHVS and CDR2 FNYEAQ. The CDR3 DNA reads as TGTGCCAGCAGTACCCTAGCGGGGGGGCCGATCGATGAGCAGTTCTTC. Protein sequence: CASSTLAGGPIDEQFF. The entire variable domain, with the rest obtained from reference TRBV7-6 and TRBJ2-1, is as follows: GAGVSQSPRYKVTKRGQDVALRCDPISGHVSLYWYRQALGQGPEFLTYFNYEAQQDKSGLPNDRFSAERPEGSISTLTIQRTEQRDSAMYRCASSTLAGGPIDEQFFGPGTRLTVL.

At least ten counts were recorded for this clonotype. The V gene is TRBV20-1, the J gene TRBJ2-3; the D gene is possibly TRBD1 (6 bases). The CDR3 contains 15 residues. Germline V gives CDR1 DFQATT, CDR2 SNEGSKA (reference sequence). Trimming removed 3 bases at V and 6 bases at J, with 19 bases between. Written as DNA, the CDR3 is TGCAGTGCTAGGACCTACAGGGTGGGCCGTGATACGCAGTATTTT. It specifies CSARTYRVGRDTQYF.

This clonotype was recorded at least ten times. The chain joins TRBV5-1 to TRBJ1-4; no reliable D call. Germline assignment: CDR1 SGHRS and CDR2 YFSETQ. V was shortened by 0 bases and J by 11 bases, with 17 bases between the two germline ends. This CDR3 has 15 residues. The CDR3 DNA reads TGCGCCAGCAGCTTGGATGAAGGGCGCGGGGAGAAACTGTTTTTT. Its translation: CASSLDEGRGEKLFF.